The 6 T cell receptor beta chains listed next were all sequenced from one sample in a study of cytomegalovirus exposure and HLA in healthy donors. Repertoires were generated with immunoSEQ multiplex PCR, while TCRdb's copy carries only in-frame clones and drops some. The sample carries 200,000 to 250,000 clones, around 80% recorded once. The source material was PBMCs. The receptors derive from a woman aged 25-40 years in good health and CMV-seropositive.

The rearrangement uses TRBV7-9 and TRBJ2-7; TRBD2 matches at 10 bases. The CDR3 has 15 residues. Germline V gene data show CDR1 as SEHNR and CDR2 as FQNEAQ (reference sequence). V gave up 5 bases and J gave up 5 bases; unmatched junction bases: 9. The CDR3 region has the DNA TGTGCCAGCAGCGGGTTAGCGGGAGGTCGGAACGAGCAGTACTTC. Translating gives CASSGLAGGRNEQYF.

This clone was recorded only once. The rearrangement uses TRBV4-1 and TRBJ2-6; 7 bases are shared with TRBD2. With 0 bases clipped from V and 0 bases from J, the junction kept 5 bases outside the gene matches. The CDR3 runs to 18 residues. Germline assignment: CDR1 MGHRA and CDR2 YSYEKL. CDR3 amino acids: CASSQEKGRGSGANVLTF. The DNA of the CDR3 is TGCGCCAGCAGCCAAGAAAAGGGGAGGGGCTCTGGGGCCAACGTCCTGACTTTC.

CDR3 sequence: CASSLRGAYGYTF. CDR3 sequence (DNA): TGTGCCAGCAGCTTACGAGGGGCCTATGGCTACACCTTC. The V call is TRBV5-4, the J call TRBJ1-2, with D tentatively TRBD1 (5 bases). Germline V gives CDR1 SGHNT, CDR2 YYREEE (reference sequence). There are 13 residues in the CDR3. Trimming removed 2 bases from V and 4 bases from J, with 9 bases in between.

This chain joins TRBV14 and TRBJ2-2; D gene uncertain. Trimming took 6 bases from V and 6 from J, leaving 14 bases between them. Germline lookup yields CDR1 SGHDN and CDR2 FVKESK. This CDR3 has 14 residues. CDR3 sequence: CASSQLSGAGELFF. The CDR3 DNA follows: TGTGCCAGCAGTCAGCTTAGTGGGGCCGGGGAGCTGTTTTTT.

The chain combines TRBV25-1 with TRBJ2-7; 10 bases match TRBD2. With V trimmed by 5 bases and J by 5 bases, 6 bases remained unmatched. Germline lookup yields CDR1 MGHDK and CDR2 SYGVNS. This CDR3 contains 14 residues. CDR3 sequence reads: CASSFSGRSNEQYF. The CDR3 DNA reads as TGTGCCAGCAGTTTTAGCGGGAGGTCGAACGAGCAGTACTTC.

V is TRBV27 and J is TRBJ2-7; D might be TRBD2 (6 bases). CDR3 length: 13 amino acids. V was cut by 4 bases and J by 4 bases, with 11 bases left in between. Germline V gene sequence: CDR1 MNHEY, CDR2 SMNVEV (reference sequence). Here the CDR3 reads CASSYGGPYEQYF. The CDR3 DNA sequence: TGTGCCAGCAGTTACGGGGGTCCTTACGAGCAGTACTTC.